This passage covers 18 T cell receptor beta chains from one sample sequenced in a study of beta chain features in type 1 diabetes. Study-level results: All four CD4+ subsets from Type 1 diabetes patients carried moderately but significantly shorter TCRB CDR3s.

The entirety of the isolated RNA underwent reverse transcription, so expressed TCRB transcripts were sequenced. Some clones are missing from TCRdb's copy, which holds only in-frame ones; the method was immunoSEQ multiplex PCR. The repertoire has 300,000 to 450,000 clones, over 8.5% of them found once; the top ten carry about 0.64%. Their antigen targets remain unknown. The sequenced sample consisted of central memory CD4+ T cells from blood. The receptor source for this set is a man in his thirties or forties with type 1 diabetes.

This clone was detected only a few times. V gene TRBV5-4 combines with J gene TRBJ2-6; D unresolved. Germline CDR1 is SGHNT and CDR2 is YYREEE (reference sequence). Trimming cost V 0 bases and J 0 bases, with 4 bases left between them. This CDR3 has 15 amino acids. The DNA for the CDR3 is TGTGCCAGCAGCTTGGCTAACTCTGGGGCCAACGTCCTGACTTTC. Protein sequence: CASSLANSGANVLTF.

This clone has only a few counts. At one of its ends the junction is not consistent with the germline gene, which may arise from a read error. This chain uses TRBV5-4 with TRBJ1-5; weak D call: TRBD1 (5 bases). The CDR3 totals 13 residues. Germline V lookup: CDR1 SGHNT, CDR2 YYREEE (reference sequence). CDR3 sequence reads: CASSQDGDQPQHF. In DNA form, the CDR3 reads TGCGCCAGCAGCCAAGATGGGGACCAGCCCCAGCATTTT.

The chain carries TRBV5-1 and TRBJ2-3; unclear D gene. The germline V gene has CDR1 SGHRS and CDR2 YFSETQ. The CDR3 totals 15 residues. V lost 6 bases and J 0 bases, leaving 14 bases between the germline ends. The CDR3 loop is CASKPLTGSTDTQYF. In nucleotides, the CDR3 is TGCGCCAGCAAGCCCCTGACGGGTAGCACAGATACGCAGTATTTT.

There are a few counts of this clone. The rearrangement uses TRBV7-2 and TRBJ1-2, with D possibly being TRBD1 (5 bases). The V gene lost 6 bases and the J gene lost 4 bases, with 15 bases spanning the gap. The CDR3 is 14 amino acids. CDR1 and CDR2 from the germline V gene are SGHTA and FQGNSA. CDR3 sequence reads: CASRRAGHGYGYTF. In DNA, the CDR3 is TGTGCCAGCAGGAGGGCAGGGCACGGCTATGGCTACACCTTC.

This clone came up a few times. The junction departs from the called germline gene at one end, perhaps through a read error. This chain connects TRBV7-2 to TRBJ2-7; 10 bases agree with TRBD2. Germline CDR1 SGHTA, CDR2 FQGNSA. The CDR3 has 17 residues. The CDR3: CASSQDSSLAGVGEQYF. In DNA form, the CDR3 reads TGCGCCAGCAGCCAAGATTCGAGTCTAGCGGGAGTAGGCGAGCAGTACTTC.

In its sample, this clone was seen many times. The chain employs TRBV14 and TRBJ2-6; D gene uncertain. V shed 0 bases and J shed 0 bases, with 3 bases lying between them. CDR1 and CDR2 from the germline V gene are SGHDN and FVKESK. The CDR3 contains 15 residues. CDR3 bases: TGTGCCAGCAGCCAAGATACCTCTGGGGCCAACGTCCTGACTTTC. It codes for CASSQDTSGANVLTF.

Many counts were recorded for this clone. The chain employs TRBV2 and TRBJ2-5; 13 bases line up with TRBD2. The CDR3 has 14 residues. Trimming took 9 bases from V and 1 from J; bases not matched to a gene: 2. In germline, CDR1 is SNHLY, CDR2 FYNNEI. Here the CDR3 DNA reads TGTGCCAGTGGGACTAGCGGGGCCCAAGAGACCCAGTACTTC. Encoded protein: CASGTSGAQETQYF.

The V gene is TRBV5-1, the J gene TRBJ2-3; possibly TRBD2 for D (6 bases). The ends were cut back, 3 bases at V and 1 base at J, with 6 bases in the middle. In germline, CDR1 is SGHRS, CDR2 YFSETQ. This CDR3 region has 13 residues. The CDR3 loop is CASSSSGTDTQYF. As DNA, the CDR3 is TGCGCCAGCAGCTCTAGCGGCACAGATACGCAGTATTTT.

This clone was seen once. Germline is not matched at one junction end, which may reflect a read error. This sample includes further DNA sequences coding for the same CDR3. The CDR3 DNA sequence: TGCGCCAGCAGCTTGGGACTAGCGAACACCGGAGAGCTGTTTTTT. Protein product: CASSLGLANTGELFF. The chain links TRBV5-1 to TRBJ2-2, with 8 bases that match TRBD2. The CDR3 covers 15 residues. Germline lookup yields CDR1 SGHRS and CDR2 YFSETQ.

This sequence joins TRBV6-6 and TRBJ2-1; tentative D call: TRBD1 (8 bases). The ends were cut back, 6 bases at V and 4 bases at J, with 19 bases in the middle. From germline, CDR1 is MNHNY and CDR2 SVGAGI (reference sequence). There are 16 residues in the CDR3. CDR3 in DNA: TGTGCCAGCAGCTCCGGACAGGGAGGGGGGTACAATGAGCAGTTCTTC. This sequence encodes CASSSGQGGGYNEQFF.

This clone was counted a few times. V is TRBV5-8 and J is TRBJ2-7, with D possibly being TRBD1 (6 bases). Looked up from germline, CDR1 is SGHTS and CDR2 is YDEGEE. The CDR3 loop spans 17 amino acids. The V end was cut by 1 base, the J end by 3 bases, with 20 bases between. CDR3 sequence (DNA): TGTGCCAGCAGCTTGATGCTGGGGGCAGGGACAATCTACGAGCAGTACTTC. This gives the protein CASSLMLGAGTIYEQYF.

This clone was seen a few times. V and J are TRBV5-1 and TRBJ1-1; possibly TRBD1 for D (6 bases). CDR1 is SGHRS, CDR2 YFSETQ, per germline. This CDR3 has 15 residues. Trimming took off 4 bases at V and 1 base at J, with 14 bases between the two ends. The CDR3, as DNA: TGCGCCAGCAGCCTCCTAGGGGGGGAGAACACTGAAGCTTTCTTT. It is translated as CASSLLGGENTEAFF.

This clone was observed many times. The chain joins TRBV15 to TRBJ1-1; D call uncertain. CDR1 is LNHNV and CDR2 is YYDKDF in the germline V gene (reference sequence). V lost 9 bases and J 1 base, leaving 6 bases between the germline ends. This CDR3 contains 11 residues. The CDR3 sequence: CATARNTEAFF. In DNA, the CDR3 is TGTGCCACGGCCAGGAACACTGAAGCTTTCTTT. Looking up the rest from reference TRBV15 and TRBJ1-1 gives the full variable domain: DAMVIQNPRYQVTQFGKPVTLSCSQTLNHNVMYWYQQKSSQAPKLLFHYYDKDFNNEADTPDNFQSRRPNTSFCFLDIRSPGLGDTAMYLCATARNTEAFFGQGTRLTVV.

The CDR3 region has the DNA TGCAGTGCTGGTAGTCCTCTTCAGTACTTC. Its protein product is CSAGSPLQYF. V is TRBV20-1 and J is TRBJ2-4; the D is unclear. The CDR3 has 10 amino acids. Germline-derived CDR1 and CDR2 are DFQATT and SNEGSKA (reference sequence). The V and J ends lost 5 bases and 11 bases respectively, with 10 bases between them.

This sequence joins TRBV11-1 and TRBJ2-2; no clear D. The ends were cut back, 4 bases at V and 6 bases at J, with 12 bases in the middle. Looked up from germline, CDR1 is SGHAT and CDR2 is FQDESV (reference sequence). The CDR3 is 14 residues long. The CDR3 region has the DNA TGTGCCAGCAGCTCTCTTAGGCATGCCGGGGAGCTGTTTTTT. It translates to CASSSLRHAGELFF.

The rearrangement uses TRBV6-1 and TRBJ1-4; D is ambiguous. This CDR3 is built from 13 residues. Trimming took off 2 bases at V and 4 bases at J, with 5 bases between the two ends. Germline CDR1 is MNHNS and CDR2 is SASEGT. The CDR3 region is CASSEQNNEKLFF. CDR3 bases: TGTGCCAGCAGTGAACAGAATAATGAAAAACTGTTTTTT.

The V call is TRBV2, the J call TRBJ2-7, with a possible D match to TRBD1 (7 bases). Trimming removed 6 bases at V and 5 bases at J, with 14 bases between. CDR1 is SNHLY, CDR2 FYNNEI, per germline. The CDR3 runs 13 residues. In nucleotides, the CDR3 is TGTGCCAGCAGGGCGGGACAGAGCCACGAGCAGTACTTC. The encoded protein is CASRAGQSHEQYF.

This clone was seen a few times. This sequence joins TRBV9 and TRBJ2-3; D is possibly TRBD1 (5 bases). CDR1 and CDR2 (germline): SGDLS, YYNGEE. CDR3 length: 14 amino acids. Trimming left V 0 bases short and J 4 bases short, with 9 bases between. As DNA, the CDR3 is TGTGCCAGCAGCGTAGCCTCAGGGTCAGATACGCAGTATTTT. Translated, it gives CASSVASGSDTQYF.